This section outlines one T cell receptor (beta chain) sequence together with its context. The antigen is unknown. This record belongs to a study of cytomegalovirus exposure and HLA in healthy donors. Background on the study: Sequencing of about 200 million T cells in an earlier analysis found 120 million or so unique TCR beta sequences. Overall study findings and caveats: More clonal expansion characterized HLA-associated TCR beta chains than equally common others in a later analysis. Altogether, 150 to 200 TCR beta chains were recorded as cytomegalovirus-associated.

V dropped 4 bases and J dropped 4 bases, with 16 bases sitting between them. Germline lookup yields CDR1 MGHRA and CDR2 YSYEKL. The CDR3 runs 15 residues. The donors gave bone marrow, and they were healthy. The PCR contained 60 Vbeta and 13 Jbeta primers. Using immunoSEQ multiplex PCR, the repertoire was profiled, and TCRdb retains in-frame clones only, with some absent. Of tens of thousands of clones in the sample, 75% to 85% were seen once. The V and J genes are TRBV4-1 and TRBJ1-2; D possibly corresponds to TRBD1 (5 bases). The sequenced sample was PBMCs. This TCR was sampled from a woman between 18 and 29 years old in good health and CMV-seronegative. CDR3 coding DNA: TGCGCCAGCAGCCCTCCCCGGGGGATCTCCTATGGCTACACCTTC. It yields the protein CASSPPRGISYGYTF.